This T cell receptor (beta chain) appears in the sequencing data of a study of T cells after yellow fever vaccination. General study findings and limits: Only a minor proportion of clonotypes was detected across both CD4 and CD8 compartments.

This clonotype was seen more than once but under ten times. Its antigen is not known. The CDR3 is 13 amino acids. Trimming stripped 3 bases from V and 8 bases from J, with 11 bases between. TCRdb re-called the 5' RACE reads through MiXCR, storing one row per CDR3 protein. The table includes more than 95,000 distinct CDR3 sequences, roughly 10% detected once. The sample in question was CD8+ T cells sorted from PBMCs, obtained on the day of the yellow fever booster vaccination. This receptor was obtained from a man aged 18 to 35 who received the YFV17D yellow fever vaccine. V gene TRBV12-3 or TRBV12-4 combines with J gene TRBJ2-4, with D perhaps matching TRBD1 or TRBD2 (5 bases each). CDR3 DNA: TGTGCCAGCAGTTTGGGGGAGAGAGACATTCAGTACTTC. It translates to CASSLGERDIQYF.